This record covers a single TCR beta chain. Its matching antigen is unknown. Here immunoSEQ multiplex PCR was the method, and the copy in TCRdb shows in-frame clones only, minus some. Seen here are tens of thousands of clones, 82% observed once, and the top ten hold approximately 8.1%. This specimen comes from a study of OX40 agonist ivuxolimab in advanced cancers. Study as a whole: Ivuxolimab was administered intravenously to patients at 0.01 to 10 mg/kg every 2 weeks. Partial responses, seen in three patients, involved one hepatocellular carcinoma and two cutaneous melanomas.

Study findings and constraints: Clonal expansion was among the lowest in partial responders at 0.1-3.0 mg/kg, especially CD8+.

V lost 4 bases, J lost 1 base, and 17 bases lay in between. The CDR3 contains 16 residues. The germline V gene has CDR1 SGHDT and CDR2 YYEEEE. This receptor was obtained from an adult with an advanced solid tumor such as melanoma, head and neck, liver or kidney cancer. The V gene is TRBV5-6, the J gene TRBJ1-1, with D unresolved. Sequencing used CD4+ or CD8+ T cells sorted from blood, obtained in a trial of the OX40 agonist ivuxolimab. The DNA for the CDR3 is TGTGCCAGCAGCCCCCCACTGGGATTGTCGAACACTGAAGCTTTCTTT. It codes for CASSPPLGLSNTEAFF. Based on the CDR3 plus reference TRBV5-6 and TRBJ1-1, the full variable domain is DAGVTQSPTHLIKTRGQQVTLRCSPKSGHDTVSWYQQALGQGPQFIFQYYEEEERQRGNFPDRFSGHQFPNYSSELNVNALLLGDSALYLCASSPPLGLSNTEAFFGQGTRLTVV.